Listed below are T cell receptor beta chains from one sample, sequenced in a study of blood T cell repertoires in COVID-19. Sequenced by immunoSEQ multiplex PCR; TCRdb stores in-frame clones only, minus some. The table includes approximately 210,000 clones, 92% detected once. The source material was peripheral blood. Receptors originate from a man aged 30 to 39 with acute or convalescent COVID-19. Each CDR3 is given with its conserved first and last residue. D genes are given only for firm matches. Where a row states a size, it is once, few, many or the class of an expanded clone; other rows omit it.

size: -; D: -; J: TRBJ2-1; V: TRBV6-4; CDR3: CASSAATLVSEQFF; DNA: TGTGCCAGCAGTGCCGCCACGCTAGTTAGTGAGCAGTTCTTC
size: -; D: -; J: TRBJ1-1; V: TRBV28; CDR3: CASSLSPGRALEAFF; DNA: TGTGCCAGCAGTTTATCCCCAGGGAGGGCCTTAGAAGCTTTCTTT
size: once; D: -; J: TRBJ1-5; V: TRBV27; CDR3: CAVGAGYSNQPQHF; DNA: TGTGCCGTTGGGGCAGGGTATAGCAATCAGCCCCAGCATTTT
size: -; D: TRBD2; J: TRBJ2-5; V: TRBV4-1; CDR3: CASSQDRSGGQYF; DNA: TGCGCCAGCAGCCAAGATCGATCGGGAGGCCAGTACTTC
size: once; D: TRBD2; J: TRBJ2-5; V: TRBV19; CDR3: CASSRSGTSGETQYF; DNA: TGTGCCAGTAGTAGGTCCGGGACTAGCGGTGAGACCCAGTACTTC
size: -; D: TRBD2; J: TRBJ2-3; V: TRBV9; CDR3: CASSTSGTDTQYF; DNA: TGTGCCAGCAGTACTAGCGGCACAGATACGCAGTATTTT
size: -; D: -; J: TRBJ1-2; V: TRBV5-5; CDR3: CASSFGQTNYGYTF; DNA: TGTGCCAGCAGCTTCGGACAGACTAACTATGGCTACACCTTC
size: -; D: TRBD1; J: TRBJ1-1; V: TRBV10-3; CDR3: CAIRGQGRTNTEAFF; DNA: TGTGCCATCAGGGGACAGGGCAGGACCAACACTGAAGCTTTCTTT
size: -; D: -; J: TRBJ2-2; V: TRBV7-9; CDR3: CASSNVRGGRELFF; DNA: TGTGCCAGCAGCAACGTTCGAGGAGGAAGGGAGCTGTTTTTT
size: -; D: TRBD1; J: TRBJ2-1; V: TRBV29-1; CDR3: CSVPGTGWGNEQFF; DNA: TGCAGCGTCCCCGGGACAGGGTGGGGGAATGAGCAGTTCTTC
size: few; D: -; J: TRBJ2-2; V: TRBV14; CDR3: CASSPRTGANTGELFF; DNA: TGTGCCAGCAGCCCACGGACTGGAGCGAACACCGGGGAGCTGTTTTTT
size: few; D: -; J: TRBJ2-7; V: TRBV7-9; CDR3: CASSLDASRTYEQYF; DNA: TGTGCCAGCAGCTTAGATGCCTCCCGGACTTACGAGCAGTACTTC
size: -; D: -; J: TRBJ2-2; V: TRBV7-3; CDR3: CASSLGGVMGTGELFF; DNA: TGTGCCAGCAGCTTGGGAGGTGTTATGGGCACCGGGGAGCTGTTTTTT
size: -; D: TRBD2; J: TRBJ2-3; V: TRBV20-1; CDR3: CSASASGISADTQYF; DNA: TGCAGTGCTAGTGCTAGCGGGATTTCAGCAGATACGCAGTATTTT
size: -; D: TRBD1; J: TRBJ2-5; V: TRBV5-1; CDR3: CASSIGQGRETQYF; DNA: TGCGCCAGCAGCATAGGACAGGGTAGAGAGACCCAGTACTTC
size: -; D: TRBD2; J: TRBJ2-1; V: TRBV15; CDR3: CATSRGSSGSRNEQFF; DNA: TGTGCCACCAGCAGAGGGTCCAGCGGGAGTAGGAATGAGCAGTTCTTC
size: -; D: TRBD1; J: TRBJ1-2; V: TRBV4-1; CDR3: CASSQDRIRGDGYTF; DNA: TGCGCCAGCAGCCAAGATCGGATCAGGGGGGATGGCTACACCTTC
size: -; D: -; J: TRBJ2-5; V: TRBV2; CDR3: CASSRGGETQYF; DNA: TGTGCCAGCTCAAGGGGCGGAGAGACCCAGTACTTC
size: once; D: -; J: TRBJ1-5; V: TRBV2; CDR3: CASSEMAVNQPQHF; DNA: TGTGCCAGCAGTGAGATGGCTGTGAATCAGCCCCAGCATTTT
size: -; D: TRBD2; J: TRBJ2-1; V: TRBV14; CDR3: CASSPTALAGFYDEQFF; DNA: TGTGCCAGCAGCCCAACCGCCCTAGCGGGATTCTATGATGAGCAGTTCTTC
size: -; D: TRBD1; J: TRBJ1-2; V: TRBV28; CDR3: CASSGQVGYGYTF; DNA: TGTGCCAGCAGTGGACAGGTTGGCTATGGCTACACCTTC
size: -; D: TRBD2; J: TRBJ2-3; V: TRBV9; CDR3: CASSHSGTGGDTQYF; DNA: TGTGCCAGCAGCCATAGCGGAACGGGGGGAGATACGCAGTATTTT
size: few; D: -; J: TRBJ2-7; V: TRBV24-1; CDR3: CATSDSRRGSYEQYF; DNA: TGTGCCACCAGTGATTCGCGGAGAGGGTCCTACGAGCAGTACTTC
size: few; D: -; J: TRBJ1-2; V: TRBV9; CDR3: CASSVPQGNSYTF; DNA: TGTGCCAGCAGCGTCCCACAGGGTAACAGCTACACCTTC
size: -; D: -; J: TRBJ2-7; V: TRBV5-1; CDR3: CASSLYGKTYEQYF; DNA: TGCGCCAGCAGCTTGTATGGCAAAACCTACGAGCAGTACTTC
size: -; D: -; J: TRBJ2-1; V: TRBV28; CDR3: CASNYRRDEQFF; DNA: TGTGCCAGCAATTATAGGCGGGATGAGCAGTTCTTC
size: -; D: -; J: TRBJ2-1; V: TRBV5-1; CDR3: CASSLSLQGGNEQFF; DNA: TGCGCCAGCAGCTTGTCCCTCCAGGGTGGGAATGAGCAGTTCTTC
size: -; D: -; J: TRBJ1-2; V: TRBV6-1; CDR3: CASSEVRGDGYTF; DNA: TGTGCCAGCAGTGAAGTCAGGGGTGATGGCTACACCTTC
size: -; D: TRBD2; J: TRBJ2-1; V: TRBV11-2; CDR3: CASSRTPSGNNYNEQFF; DNA: TGTGCCAGCAGCCGGACGCCTAGCGGGAATAACTACAATGAGCAGTTCTTC
size: once; D: -; J: TRBJ1-2; V: TRBV28; CDR3: CASFDRTIYGYTF; DNA: TGTGCCAGCTTCGACAGGACCATCTATGGCTACACCTTC
size: -; D: -; J: TRBJ1-2; V: TRBV6-5; CDR3: CASSYMLGGSNYGYTF; DNA: TGTGCCAGCAGTTATATGTTGGGGGGATCTAACTATGGCTACACCTTC
size: once; D: -; J: TRBJ1-2; V: TRBV5-1; CDR3: CASSLGDYGYTF; DNA: TGCGCCAGCAGCTTGGGTGACTACGGCTACACCTTC
size: -; D: -; J: TRBJ2-7; V: TRBV3-1/TRBV3-2; CDR3: CASSQYSGGTSYEQYF; DNA: TGTGCCAGCAGCCAATACTCAGGCGGGACCTCCTACGAGCAGTACTTC
size: -; D: -; J: TRBJ2-5; V: TRBV5-1; CDR3: CASSLAVSQETQYF; DNA: TGCGCCAGCAGCTTGGCCGTCAGCCAAGAGACCCAGTACTTC
size: -; D: -; J: TRBJ2-7; V: TRBV7-7; CDR3: CASSLNRDGYEQYF; DNA: TGTGCTAGCAGCTTAAACAGGGACGGGTACGAGCAGTACTTC
size: once; D: -; J: TRBJ1-1; V: TRBV30; CDR3: CAWNPRGNTEAFF; DNA: TGTGCCTGGAACCCCAGGGGGAACACTGAAGCTTTCTTT
size: -; D: -; J: TRBJ2-3; V: TRBV7-2; CDR3: CASSLGGVMKDTQYF; DNA: TGTGCCAGCAGCTTGGGCGGGGTTATGAAAGATACGCAGTATTTT
size: -; D: -; J: TRBJ2-5; V: TRBV19; CDR3: CASSQSGRKETQYF; DNA: TGTGCCAGTAGTCAAAGCGGGCGAAAAGAGACCCAGTACTTC
size: -; D: TRBD1; J: TRBJ2-1; V: TRBV5-1; CDR3: CASSQTGTDYNEQFF; DNA: TGCGCCAGCAGTCAGACCGGGACAGATTACAATGAGCAGTTCTTC
size: -; D: -; J: TRBJ1-2; V: TRBV28; CDR3: CASISATVTLSGGYTF; DNA: TGTGCCAGCATTTCTGCCACTGTGACCCTTTCGGGTGGCTACACCTTC
size: -; D: TRBD1; J: TRBJ1-1; V: TRBV18; CDR3: CASSLDRGSTEAFF; DNA: TGTGCCAGCTCACTGGACAGGGGGTCTACTGAAGCTTTCTTT
size: -; D: -; J: TRBJ1-1; V: TRBV12-3/TRBV12-4; CDR3: CASSLVDSQGAFF; DNA: TGTGCCAGCAGTCTCGTAGACAGCCAGGGAGCTTTCTTT
size: -; D: -; J: TRBJ2-3; V: TRBV6-5; CDR3: CASSFMATDTQYF; DNA: TGTGCCAGCAGTTTCATGGCCACAGATACGCAGTATTTT
size: -; D: -; J: TRBJ1-2; V: TRBV28; CDR3: CASIGEVYGYTF; DNA: TGTGCCAGCATAGGGGAAGTCTATGGCTACACCTTC
size: -; D: -; J: TRBJ1-2; V: TRBV30; CDR3: CACPNVGGYGYTF; DNA: TGTGCCTGCCCAAACGTGGGGGGCTATGGCTACACCTTC
size: -; D: TRBD1; J: TRBJ2-7; V: TRBV20-1; CDR3: CSASGQASYEQYF; DNA: TGCAGTGCTAGTGGACAGGCGAGTTACGAGCAGTACTTC
size: -; D: -; J: TRBJ1-2; V: TRBV15; CDR3: CATSRDTPGGRYTF; DNA: TGTGCCACCAGCAGAGATACCCCTGGTGGCCGCTACACCTTC
size: -; D: -; J: TRBJ1-1; V: TRBV28; CDR3: CASSTGWSVGAFF; DNA: TGTGCCAGCAGCACCGGGTGGTCGGTCGGAGCTTTCTTT
size: -; D: -; J: TRBJ1-1; V: TRBV25-1; CDR3: CASSDPGGGTAEAFF; DNA: TGTGCCAGCAGTGACCCCGGGGGGGGAACGGCTGAAGCTTTCTTT
size: -; D: -; J: TRBJ2-1; V: TRBV3-1/TRBV3-2; CDR3: CASSQDFGGTTYNEQFF; DNA: TGTGCCAGCAGCCAAGATTTTGGCGGGACGACCTACAATGAGCAGTTCTTC
size: -; D: TRBD1; J: TRBJ1-5; V: TRBV24-1; CDR3: CATSLQGPGQPQHF; DNA: TGTGCCACCAGCCTACAGGGGCCTGGGCAGCCCCAGCATTTT
size: -; D: -; J: TRBJ2-1; V: TRBV6-5; CDR3: CASRYVNEQFF; DNA: TGTGCCAGCAGATACGTAAATGAGCAGTTCTTC
size: -; D: TRBD2; J: TRBJ2-3; V: TRBV5-6; CDR3: CASSFYSGSTDTQYF; DNA: TGTGCCAGCAGCTTCTATAGCGGGAGCACAGATACGCAGTATTTT
size: few; D: -; J: TRBJ2-7; V: TRBV15; CDR3: CATSRDQGGYEQYF; DNA: TGTGCCACCAGCAGAGATCAAGGCGGATACGAGCAGTACTTC
size: -; D: TRBD2; J: TRBJ2-1; V: TRBV14; CDR3: CASSRRKISGGAPYNEQFF; DNA: TGTGCCAGCAGCCGTCGAAAAATTAGCGGGGGGGCCCCATACAATGAGCAGTTCTTC
size: -; D: -; J: TRBJ1-3; V: TRBV4-1; CDR3: CASSKEISGNTIYF; DNA: TGCGCCAGCAGCAAGGAGATCTCTGGAAACACCATATATTTT
size: -; D: TRBD1; J: TRBJ1-2; V: TRBV3-1/TRBV3-2; CDR3: CASSQGPRGRQSGYTF; DNA: TGTGCCAGCAGCCAAGGCCCCAGGGGGCGGCAATCTGGCTACACCTTC
size: -; D: TRBD2; J: TRBJ2-3; V: TRBV4-2; CDR3: CASSQDLPGGGTQYF; DNA: TGTGCCAGCAGCCAAGATCTTCCCGGGGGGGGTACGCAGTATTTT